This T cell receptor (beta chain) stems from a study of long-term antiretroviral therapy in people with HIV. Study-level findings and limits: Investigators report no available data on ART adherence, viral resistance or therapy changes. Regardless of time point, clones expanded before ART dominated the repertoire.

Of note for this clone: What it binds is unknown.

This CDR3 is 17 amino acids long. Trimming left V 3 bases short and J 2 bases short, with 17 bases between. Germline loops: CDR1 SGDLS, CDR2 YYNGEE. The assay, immunoSEQ v3.0, was run at survey level. Produced via immunoSEQ multiplex PCR; TCRdb's table is partial and in-frame only. Of roughly 33,000 clones listed, 97% are singletons. The TCR was taken from a man between 25 and 39 years old with HIV. V and J are TRBV9 and TRBJ2-2; D not certain. Specimen: unsorted PBMCs, collected 6.9 years after starting antiretroviral therapy. CDR3 residues: CASSAVSWLLNTGELFF. The CDR3 bases are TGTGCCAGCAGCGCCGTTTCGTGGCTCTTAAACACCGGGGAGCTGTTTTTT. The full variable domain, with the rest looked up from reference TRBV9 and TRBJ2-2, is DSGVTQTPKHLITATGQRVTLRCSPRSGDLSVYWYQQSLDQGLQFLIQYYNGEERAKGNILERFSAQQFPDLHSELNLSSLELGDSALYFCASSAVSWLLNTGELFFGEGSRLTVL.